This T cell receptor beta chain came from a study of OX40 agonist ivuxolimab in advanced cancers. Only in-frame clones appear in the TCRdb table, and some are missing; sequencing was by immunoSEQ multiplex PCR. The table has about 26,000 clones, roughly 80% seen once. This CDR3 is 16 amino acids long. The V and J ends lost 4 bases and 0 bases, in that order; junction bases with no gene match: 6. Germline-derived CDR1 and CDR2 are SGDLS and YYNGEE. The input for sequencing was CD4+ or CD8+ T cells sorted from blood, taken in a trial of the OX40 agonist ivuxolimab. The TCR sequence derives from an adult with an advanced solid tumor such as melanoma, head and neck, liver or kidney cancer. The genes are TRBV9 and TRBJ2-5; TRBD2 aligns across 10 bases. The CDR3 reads CASSPGLAAYQETQYF. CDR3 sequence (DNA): TGTGCCAGCAGCCCTGGACTAGCGGCTTACCAAGAGACCCAGTACTTC.